The rows below give T cell receptor beta chains drawn from one sample of a study of CD8+ T cells in alopecia areata. The data were produced by immunoSEQ multiplex PCR, yet TCRdb's version contains in-frame clones alone and is incomplete. Of about 190,000 clones listed, 60% were seen once; the top ten hold less than 0.8%. Specimen: CD4+ T cells sorted from blood, collected at week 4, from a patient treated with tofacitinib. The receptor source for this set is a human donor with alopecia areata. Each CDR3 is given with its conserved first and last residue. D genes are given only for firm matches. Clone size is not always given. Where it is, it says once, few, many or a class for expanded clones.

abundance,d_gene,v_gene,j_gene,CDR3nt,CDR3aa
-,-,TRBV30,TRBJ2-3,TGTGCCTCTACAGACCCTGCCACAGATACGCAGTATTTT,CASTDPATDTQYF
-,-,TRBV27,TRBJ1-4,TGTGCCAGCAGTTCTCAAGTGGAGGAAAAACTGTTTTTT,CASSSQVEEKLFF
-,TRBD1,TRBV7-9,TRBJ2-7,TGTGCCAGCAGCCGCTCCGGGACAGGGAACGAGCAGTACTTC,CASSRSGTGNEQYF
-,-,TRBV29-1,TRBJ1-1,TGCAGCGTTGAAGACTACTCCCGGTGGTTCTTT,CSVEDYSRWFF
-,-,TRBV29-1,TRBJ1-1,TGCAGCGCTGCTCATGGCGGGAACACTGAAGCTTTCTTT,CSAAHGGNTEAFF
few,TRBD1,TRBV10-3,TRBJ1-5,TGTGCCATCAATCACAGGGGGCGGGATCAGCCCCAGCATTTT,CAINHRGRDQPQHF
once,TRBD1,TRBV5-4,TRBJ2-3,TGTGCCAGCAGCATACCAGGACAGGCGGGCACAGATACGCAGTATTTT,CASSIPGQAGTDTQYF
-,-,TRBV28,TRBJ1-2,TGTGCCAGCAGTTTCGAGGGCTATGGCTACACCTTC,CASSFEGYGYTF
-,-,TRBV28,TRBJ2-7,TGTGCCAGCAGTTTAGACAACTCCTACGAGCAGTACTTC,CASSLDNSYEQYF
few,-,TRBV27,TRBJ2-3,TGTGCCAGCAGTTTATATCTAGCACCTCAACCCTCAGATACGCAGTATTTT,CASSLYLAPQPSDTQYF
-,-,TRBV25-1,TRBJ2-1,TGTGCCAGCAGTGGCCGATGGGAGCAGTTCTTC,CASSGRWEQFF
-,TRBD1,TRBV5-1,TRBJ2-1,TGCGCCAGCAGTACCGACCGGGACAGGGCTCAGTTCTTC,CASSTDRDRAQFF
-,-,TRBV5-4,TRBJ2-7,TGTGCCAGCAGCGCGGGGACCAGCACTAACCACGAGCAGTACTTC,CASSAGTSTNHEQYF
-,-,TRBV25-1,TRBJ2-7,TGTGCCAGCAGTGAACCAGGGGGGCACTACGAGCAGTACTTC,CASSEPGGHYEQYF
-,TRBD1,TRBV29-1,TRBJ2-5,TGCAGCGTACGGGACAGGACCCAAGAGACCCAGTACTTC,CSVRDRTQETQYF
-,TRBD2,TRBV18,TRBJ2-7,TGTGCCAGCTCGGGGTCAGGACTAGCGGGAGGATTGGCCTACGAGCAGTACTTC,CASSGSGLAGGLAYEQYF
-,-,TRBV7-2,TRBJ1-2,TGTGCCAGCAGCCCGAGTGCAGGGTCGGCCTATGGCTACACCTTC,CASSPSAGSAYGYTF
-,-,TRBV9,TRBJ2-1,TGTGCCAGCAGCTCCATGGGCGCGACCTACAATGAGCAGTTCTTC,CASSSMGATYNEQFF
-,TRBD1,TRBV5-1,TRBJ1-1,TGCGCCAGCAGCCTGGGACAGACGAACACTGAAGCTTTCTTT,CASSLGQTNTEAFF
few,-,TRBV11-1,TRBJ2-5,TGTGCCAGCAGCTTGGGCGGACCGGGGACCCAGTACTTC,CASSLGGPGTQYF
-,-,TRBV29-1,TRBJ2-6,TGCAGCGTTGCTGGCTCTGGGGCCAACGTCCTGACTTTC,CSVAGSGANVLTF
-,-,TRBV30,TRBJ2-3,TGTGCCTGGAGCCGAGGGGGTCCCACAGATACGCAGTATTTT,CAWSRGGPTDTQYF
-,-,TRBV29-1,TRBJ2-2,TGCAGCGTTGGGGCCAGCAACACCGGGGAGCTGTTTTTT,CSVGASNTGELFF
-,-,TRBV9,TRBJ2-5,TGTGCCAGCAGCGTAGGGGTAGGGAAGGTAACGGAGACCCAGTACTTC,CASSVGVGKVTETQYF
-,-,TRBV27,TRBJ2-1,TGTGCCAGCAGCCCCTTCGGGTCGGATGAGCAGTTCTTC,CASSPFGSDEQFF
few,-,TRBV30,TRBJ1-1,TGTGCCTGGAATAGGCGCGCGAACACTGAAGCTTTCTTT,CAWNRRANTEAFF
-,-,TRBV5-1,TRBJ2-1,TGCGCCAGCAGCTTTACTGTAATCTACAATGAGCAGTTCTTC,CASSFTVIYNEQFF
few,-,TRBV6-1,TRBJ1-2,TGTGCCAGCAGTGAGGGGGTGGGGGACGGCTACACCTTC,CASSEGVGDGYTF
few,-,TRBV27,TRBJ2-1,TGTGCCAGCAGTTTTTTGAATGAGCAGTTCTTC,CASSFLNEQFF
-,-,TRBV29-1,TRBJ1-1,TGCAGCGCCAGATGGGACAACCCGAACACTGAAGCTTTCTTT,CSARWDNPNTEAFF
-,-,TRBV9,TRBJ2-7,TGTGCCAGCAGCGTTATCCAGGGAGCCGAGCAGTACTTC,CASSVIQGAEQYF
-,TRBD1,TRBV30,TRBJ2-7,TGTGCCTGGGGGGACAGGGGCCCCTACGAGCAGTACTTC,CAWGDRGPYEQYF
few,TRBD2,TRBV28,TRBJ2-5,TGTGCCAGCAGTTTCACCCCTAGCGGGAGTCGGGGGACCCAGTACTTC,CASSFTPSGSRGTQYF
-,TRBD2,TRBV11-2,TRBJ2-2,TGTGCCAGCAGCCTACGGGGGACTAGCGGGAGTGGCGGGGAGCTGTTTTTT,CASSLRGTSGSGGELFF
-,TRBD2,TRBV11-2,TRBJ2-7,TGTGCCAGCAGCTTAGCGGGACTAGCGGGAGAAGGCGAGCAGTACTTC,CASSLAGLAGEGEQYF
few,TRBD1,TRBV18,TRBJ2-7,TGTGCCAGCTCACCCGGGACAGGGGGCACCTACGAGCAGTACTTC,CASSPGTGGTYEQYF
few,-,TRBV29-1,TRBJ1-4,TGCAGCGTTGCGGCTGGGGCTGAAAAACTGTTTTTT,CSVAAGAEKLFF
-,-,TRBV30,TRBJ2-1,TGTGCCTGGAGTGTTTCCCGGAATGAGCAGTTCTTC,CAWSVSRNEQFF
-,-,TRBV6-6,TRBJ2-7,TGTGCCAGCAGTTACTTACCCGGGAGACCCTACGAGCAGTACTTC,CASSYLPGRPYEQYF
many,TRBD1,TRBV15,TRBJ2-4,TGTGCCACCTCGGGGACAGAAAACATTCAGTACTTC,CATSGTENIQYF
-,-,TRBV5-1,TRBJ1-1,TGCGCCAGCAGCCTGGGGACGGTGGGAGAAGCTTTCTTT,CASSLGTVGEAFF
-,-,TRBV29-1,TRBJ2-3,TGCAGCGTTGAAGGAGCTTTCACAGATACGCAGTATTTT,CSVEGAFTDTQYF
few,-,TRBV23-1,TRBJ2-4,TGCGCCAGCAGTCAAGATACGAAACCGTGGGCCAAAAACATTCAGTACTTC,CASSQDTKPWAKNIQYF
once,-,TRBV27,TRBJ1-5,TGTGCCAGCAGTTCGAATAGCAATCAGCCCCAGCATTTT,CASSSNSNQPQHF
-,TRBD1,TRBV29-1,TRBJ2-1,TGCAGCGTATATGGGACAGCGCACAATGAGCAGTTCTTC,CSVYGTAHNEQFF
-,-,TRBV4-3,TRBJ2-6,TGCGCCAGCAGCCAAGGTGCCGTCGGTGGGGCCAACGTCCTGACTTTC,CASSQGAVGGANVLTF
-,-,TRBV29-1,TRBJ2-5,TGCAGCGTCCCCTGGGCAGGGTCGGGGACCCAGTACTTC,CSVPWAGSGTQYF
few,-,TRBV30,TRBJ2-3,TGTGCCTGGAATCCCGGGGTCACAGATACGCAGTATTTT,CAWNPGVTDTQYF
once,-,TRBV15,TRBJ2-7,TGTGCCACCAGCAGAGCCCCGGGTCCCGGTGTCGGACTGTACTTC,CATSRAPGPGVGLYF
-,TRBD2,TRBV30,TRBJ2-2,TGTGCCTGGAGCAGCGGGAGGGAGTACACCGGGGAGCTGTTTTTT,CAWSSGREYTGELFF
-,-,TRBV18,TRBJ2-7,TGTGCCAGCTCACTCTCCTACGAGCAGTACTTC,CASSLSYEQYF
few,TRBD1,TRBV15,TRBJ2-5,TGTGCCACCAGCAAACCGTGGACAGGGGGCGTGGAGACCCAGTACTTC,CATSKPWTGGVETQYF
few,-,TRBV7-2,TRBJ2-6,TGTGCCAGCAGCTTTGTGGCAGGCCTCTCCTCTGGGGCCAACGTCCTGACTTTC,CASSFVAGLSSGANVLTF